These 17 T cell receptor beta chains were sequenced from one sample in a study of cytomegalovirus exposure and HLA in healthy donors (dated by TCRdb to about 2017). Library preparation was by the immunoSEQ multiplex PCR assay. The multiplex PCR relied on a mix of 60 forward primers for TCR Vbeta segments and 13 reverse primers for TCR Jbeta segments. TCRdb stores this immuneACCESS table with in-frame sequences only. Part of the clones is absent; in the studies checked, under half of the shortfall reflects unresolved V genes, and no reason is known for the rest. A total of some 190,000 clones appear in this sample, roughly four fifths of them only once. The top ten constitute 3% to 3.5% of the sample. Sequenced material: PBMCs. Receptors originate from a young woman in good health and CMV-seropositive.

J is TRBJ1-4 and V is TRBV10-2; 7 nucleotides match TRBD1. J was trimmed by 0 bases and V by 6 bases; bases with no gene match: 4. The CDR3 has 15 amino acids. Per germline, CDR1 WSHSY and CDR2 SAAADI. The CDR3 spells CASSLDRATNEKLFF. CDR3 coding DNA: TGCGCCAGCAGCCTAGACAGGGCAACTAATGAAAAACTGTTTTTT.

The rearrangement uses TRBV5-1 and TRBJ2-3; D ambiguous. V lost 3 bases and J 3 bases, leaving 5 bases between the germline ends. CDR1 is SGHRS and CDR2 is YFSETQ in the germline V gene. The CDR3 loop spans 12 amino acids. CDR3 loop: CASSSDTDTQYF. The CDR3 bases are TGCGCCAGCAGCTCAGATACAGATACGCAGTATTTT.

V and J are TRBV27 and TRBJ1-4; 11 bases fit TRBD1. Germline CDR1 is MNHEY and CDR2 is SMNVEV (reference sequence). The V and J ends lost 4 bases and 7 bases, in that order; junction bases with no gene match: 5. This CDR3 region has 15 residues. The CDR3 region has the DNA TGTGCCAGCAGTTCCGGACAGGGGGCAGGTGAAAAACTGTTTTTT. It specifies CASSSGQGAGEKLFF.

This rearrangement joins TRBV4-1 to TRBJ2-6; 8 bases fit TRBD2. V dropped 1 base and J dropped 4; count of bases not matched to a gene: 18. The length of the CDR3 is 21 residues. Germline V gives CDR1 MGHRA, CDR2 YSYEKL. The CDR3 loop reads CASSQVIGGRFRAAGANVLTF. The CDR3 nucleotides are TGCGCCAGCAGCCAAGTAATCGGCGGGAGGTTCCGTGCGGCGGGGGCCAACGTCCTGACTTTC.

This chain links TRBV27 with TRBJ2-1; 7 positions match TRBD2. The junction had 9 bases not matched to a gene; V was cut back by 7 bases and J by 9 bases. Germline CDR1 is MNHEY and CDR2 is SMNVEV (reference sequence). The CDR3 totals 13 residues. CDR3 DNA: TGTGCCAGCACCAAACTAGCGCTACGTGAGCAGTTCTTC. This translates into CASTKLALREQFF.

This clone was counted once. The rearrangement joins TRBV25-1 to TRBJ1-2; no clear D gene. Looked up from germline, CDR1 is MGHDK and CDR2 is SYGVNS. Trimming left V 4 bases short and J 8 bases short, with 11 bases between. There are 12 residues in the CDR3. CDR3 region: CASSALEHGYTF. The CDR3 DNA sequence: TGTGCCAGCAGTGCTTTAGAGCACGGCTACACCTTC.

The genes are TRBV15 and TRBJ1-5; D might be TRBD1 (6 bases). The CDR3 is 16 amino acids. V dropped 5 bases and J dropped 4 bases, with 18 bases sitting between them. From germline, CDR1 is LNHNV and CDR2 YYDKDF (reference sequence). The CDR3 bases are TGTGCCACCAGCGCCCAGGGGAGTTCTCCTAATCAGCCCCAGCATTTT. Protein: CATSAQGSSPNQPQHF.

This chain's CDR3 is CATSGENTEAFF. The CDR3 nucleotides are TGTGCCACCTCAGGGGAGAACACTGAAGCTTTCTTT. The rearrangement links TRBV6-6 to TRBJ1-1; D may be TRBD1 (6 bases). V shed 10 bases and J shed 1 base, with 10 bases lying between them. The CDR3 runs to 12 residues. CDR1 is MNHNY, CDR2 SVGAGI, per germline (reference sequence).

V usage is TRBV19 and J usage is TRBJ1-5; tentatively, D is TRBD1 (6 bases). The CDR3 sequence is 12 residues long. From germline, CDR1 is LNHDA and CDR2 SQIVND (reference sequence). V shed 10 bases and J shed 2 bases, with 9 bases lying between them. This CDR3 is CAISGGNQPQHF. CDR3 coding DNA: TGTGCCATATCAGGGGGCAATCAGCCCCAGCATTTT.

The rearrangement joins TRBV7-9 to TRBJ1-5, with 7 nucleotides matching TRBD1. CDR3 length: 15 residues. The V gene end was trimmed by 1 base and the J gene end by 3 bases; junction bases not matched to a gene: 3. Per germline, CDR1 SEHNR and CDR2 FQNEAQ (reference sequence). The CDR3 nucleotides are TGTGCCAGCAGCTTAGGGGACAGCATCAATCAGCCCCAGCATTTT. Its translation is CASSLGDSINQPQHF.

The V gene is TRBV11-2, the J gene TRBJ1-4; D is ambiguous. The CDR3 runs to 15 residues. Germline CDR1 and CDR2: SGHAT and FQNNGV. Between the trimmed V and J ends, which lost 6 bases and 0 bases, there was a span of 11 bases. The CDR3 loop reads CASRRRGTTNEKLFF. CDR3 nucleotide sequence: TGTGCCAGCAGAAGACGGGGTACAACTAATGAAAAACTGTTTTTT.

The V gene is TRBV27, the J gene TRBJ2-1; tentatively, D is TRBD1 (5 bases). CDR3 length equals 14 residues. V was shortened by 5 bases and J by 12 bases, with 20 bases between the two germline ends. CDR1 and CDR2 (germline): MNHEY, SMNVEV (reference sequence). CDR3 sequence reads: CASSPELRAAVQFF. The CDR3 DNA follows: TGTGCCAGCAGTCCAGAACTCAGGGCCGCGGTGCAGTTCTTC.

The chain uses TRBV29-1 and TRBJ2-1, with 8 bases lining up with TRBD1. V dropped 4 bases and J dropped 7; count of bases not matched to a gene: 3. The CDR3 has 12 residues. Germline CDR1 SQVTM, CDR2 ANQGSEA. The CDR3 is CSVAQGVNEQFF. The CDR3 bases are TGCAGCGTTGCACAGGGGGTGAATGAGCAGTTCTTC.

The V and J genes are TRBV19 and TRBJ2-1; tentatively, D is TRBD2 (6 bases). The germline V gene encodes CDR1 LNHDA and CDR2 SQIVND (reference sequence). Trimming pared 4 bases from V and 3 bases from J, leaving 10 bases between. This CDR3 has 14 amino acids. The CDR3 DNA follows: TGTGCCAGTAGTACCCCGGGGGTCTACAATGAGCAGTTCTTC. Amino acids: CASSTPGVYNEQFF.

V gene TRBV5-6 combines with J gene TRBJ2-5; 7 bases fit TRBD2. CDR3 size: 15 residues. V shed 4 bases, J shed 5 bases, and the junction held 11 bases outside the gene matches. The germline gives CDR1 SGHDT, CDR2 YYEEEE. The CDR3, as DNA: TGTGCCAGCAGCCCGGGACTAACTAGGTCGGAGACCCAGTACTTC. Protein product: CASSPGLTRSETQYF.

There are a few counts of this clone. V and J are TRBV9 and TRBJ1-5; 11 nucleotides align to TRBD1. V lost 4 bases and J lost 4; bases outside the gene matches: 4. Germline loops: CDR1 SGDLS, CDR2 YYNGEE. The CDR3 runs to 15 residues. As DNA, the CDR3 is TGTGCCAGCAGCATGGGACAGGGGGAAAATCAGCCCCAGCATTTT. Its translation: CASSMGQGENQPQHF.

The V and J genes are TRBV11-2 and TRBJ2-7; 7 bases map to TRBD1. The CDR3 is made up of 14 amino acids. V lost 6 bases and J lost 6; bases outside the gene matches: 11. Germline V gene sequence: CDR1 SGHAT, CDR2 FQNNGV. The CDR3 here is CASRMTGLLAEQYF. The CDR3, as DNA: TGTGCCAGCAGGATGACAGGGCTACTTGCCGAGCAGTACTTC.